The 15 T cell receptor beta chains below come from one sample, sequenced in a study of T cells in Graves' hyperthyroidism and ophthalmopathy. Amplification yielded TCR beta CDR3 regions, with RNA transcripts as the source. Primed by the HTBI set, a first-round RT-PCR was run on the TCR CDR3. TCRdb analysed the multiplex PCR reads with MiXCR anew, one entry per CDR3 protein. The sample consists of about 420,000 distinct CDR3 sequences, roughly 13% of them appearing once. What was sequenced was blood. These receptors all come from a woman under 30 with Graves' hyperthyroidism.

At least ten counts were recorded for this clonotype. The chain joins TRBV29-1 to TRBJ2-7; D is unclear. Germline loops: CDR1 SQVTM, CDR2 ANQGSEA. V shed 0 bases and J shed 5 bases, with 8 bases lying between them. The CDR3 sequence is 12 residues long. The CDR3: CSVEEGSHEQYF. The CDR3 bases are TGCAGCGTTGAAGAAGGGTCCCACGAGCAGTACTTC.

This clonotype was picked up many times. The chain links TRBV20-1 to TRBJ2-1; 12 nucleotides line up with TRBD2. This CDR3 is 15 amino acids long. Germline V gene lookup returns CDR1 DFQATT and CDR2 SNEGSKA (reference sequence). V lost 0 bases to trimming and J lost 9 bases; unmatched junction nucleotides: 6. The CDR3 coding sequence is TGCAGTGCTAGAGATTCTACTAGCGGGAGGACTGAGCAGTTCTTC. Its protein product is CSARDSTSGRTEQFF.

Ten or more counts support this clonotype. The chain has TRBV20-1 and TRBJ2-7, with D maybe TRBD2 (5 bases). The germline V gene encodes CDR1 DFQATT and CDR2 SNEGSKA (reference sequence). Trimming left V 5 bases short and J 7 bases short, with 12 bases between. The CDR3 has 11 residues. As DNA, the CDR3 is TGCAGTGCTCCGCGGGCGGAAGAGCAGTACTTC. This encodes CSAPRAEEQYF.

The chain carries TRBV28 and TRBJ2-2; 8 nucleotides match TRBD2. The CDR3 extends over 13 amino acids. Germline CDR1 is MDHEN and CDR2 is SYDVKM. Trimming removed 8 bases from V and 5 bases from J; junction bases left unmatched: 4. For the CDR3, the DNA is TGTGCCAGCGGCGGGGGGCCTACCGGGGAGCTGTTTTTT. It encodes CASGGGPTGELFF. Supplemented by reference TRBV28 and TRBJ2-2, the full variable domain reads DVKVTQSSRYLVKRTGEKVFLECVQDMDHENMFWYRQDPGLGLRLIYFSYDVKMKEKGDIPEGYSVSREKKERFSLILESASTNQTSMYLCASGGGPTGELFFGEGSRLTVL.

J is TRBJ2-5 and V is TRBV28; TRBD2 matches 13 bases. The ends lost 4 bases at V and 1 base at J; junction bases unmatched: 3. This CDR3 contains 16 residues. Germline loops: CDR1 MDHEN, CDR2 SYDVKM. Here the CDR3 reads CASSSTSGRAQETQYF. The CDR3 coding sequence is TGTGCCAGCAGTTCTACTAGCGGGAGGGCCCAAGAGACCCAGTACTTC.

The chain has TRBV15 and TRBJ1-1; no clear D. Trimming pared 3 bases from V and 4 bases from J, leaving 12 bases between. The germline V gene has CDR1 LNHNV and CDR2 YYDKDF (reference sequence). This CDR3 is 14 amino acids long. The chain's CDR3 is CATSRDSFSTEAFF. DNA for the CDR3: TGTGCCACCAGCAGGGATTCTTTTAGCACTGAAGCTTTCTTT.

In its sample, this clonotype was seen a few times. At one of its ends the junction is not consistent with the germline gene, which may arise from a read error. V and J are TRBV5-4 and TRBJ2-3; TRBD1 matches at 10 bases. The CDR3 has 16 amino acids. The V gene's germline CDR1 is SGHNT and CDR2 YYREEE (reference sequence). CDR3: CTSSHRTGGYTDTQYF. CDR3 nucleotide sequence: TGTACCAGCAGCCACCGGACAGGGGGTTACACAGATACGCAGTATTTT.

Ten or more counts support this clonotype. CDR3 nucleotide sequence: TGTGCCAGCAGTTACTCTCCTAGCGGCTACAATGAGCAGTTCTTC. Translation gives CASSYSPSGYNEQFF. The V gene is TRBV6-5, the J gene TRBJ2-1; 7 nucleotides match TRBD2. Trimming removed 0 bases from V and 3 bases from J; junction bases left unmatched: 2. CDR3 length equals 15 residues. The germline V gene encodes CDR1 MNHEY and CDR2 SVGAGI.

This clonotype was counted at least ten times. This sequence joins TRBV6-6 and TRBJ1-1, with 10 bases aligning to TRBD1. V lost 0 bases, J lost 1 base, and 11 bases stayed unmatched. CDR3 length: 19 residues. The germline gives CDR1 MNHNY, CDR2 SVGAGI (reference sequence). The CDR3 DNA follows: TGTGCCAGCAGTTACTCGGGACCGGGACAGGGGTCCTCGAACACTGAAGCTTTCTTT. Protein: CASSYSGPGQGSSNTEAFF.

This clonotype was observed many times. This rearrangement joins TRBV27 to TRBJ1-1, with TRBD1 matching 9 bases. CDR3 length: 13 residues. J gave up 4 bases and V 6 bases, and 3 bases lay outside the gene matches. CDR1 MNHEY and CDR2 SMNVEV come from the germline V gene (reference sequence). CDR3 amino acids: CASSHRGRTEAFF. The CDR3 coding sequence is TGTGCCAGCAGCCACAGGGGGCGCACTGAAGCTTTCTTT.

This clonotype was recorded at least ten times. This rearrangement joins TRBV12-3 or TRBV12-4 to TRBJ2-7; D gene ambiguous. The CDR3 has 11 residues. The ends were cut back, 2 bases at V and 6 bases at J, with 5 bases in the middle. The CDR3 loop is CASSLTVEQYF. CDR3 DNA: TGTGCCAGCAGTTTAACGGTCGAGCAGTACTTC.

This clonotype has a single count. The chain uses TRBV5-1 and TRBJ1-6; 8 nucleotides line up with TRBD1. Germline CDR1 and CDR2: SGHRS and YFSETQ. This CDR3 region has 15 residues. The V gene end was trimmed by 4 bases and the J gene end by 4 bases; junction bases not matched to a gene: 4. CDR3 protein: CASSATGEYNSPLHF. The CDR3 DNA is TGCGCCAGCAGCGCGACAGGGGAATATAATTCACCCCTCCACTTT.

Many counts were recorded for this clonotype. CDR3 region: CSATTPGKTLSSYEQYF. CDR3 coding DNA: TGCAGTGCCACGACCCCCGGAAAGACTTTGAGCTCCTACGAGCAGTACTTC. The rearrangement links TRBV20-1 to TRBJ2-7; no reliable D call. Trimming shortened V by 6 bases and J by 0 bases, and 24 bases separated the two germline ends. CDR1 and CDR2 from the germline V gene are DFQATT and SNEGSKA (reference sequence). This CDR3 comprises 17 residues.

This clonotype was found a few times. This rearrangement joins TRBV5-6 to TRBJ1-2; D call uncertain. Germline-derived CDR1 and CDR2 are SGHDT and YYEEEE. Between the trimmed V and J ends, which lost 0 bases and 5 bases, there was a span of 11 bases. CDR3 length equals 14 residues. CDR3 protein: CASSLVGIGYGYTF. The DNA for the CDR3 is TGTGCCAGCAGCTTGGTGGGGATAGGGTATGGCTACACCTTC.

This clonotype has just a few counts. The chain couples TRBV18 to TRBJ2-7; 8 nucleotides align to TRBD1. J lost 3 bases, V lost 2 bases, and 9 bases had no gene match. In germline, CDR1 is KGHSH, CDR2 LQKENI. This CDR3 is built from 16 residues. The CDR3 protein is CASSPGQGRFIYEQYF. CDR3 nucleotide sequence: TGTGCCAGCTCACCAGGACAGGGCCGTTTTATCTACGAGCAGTACTTC.